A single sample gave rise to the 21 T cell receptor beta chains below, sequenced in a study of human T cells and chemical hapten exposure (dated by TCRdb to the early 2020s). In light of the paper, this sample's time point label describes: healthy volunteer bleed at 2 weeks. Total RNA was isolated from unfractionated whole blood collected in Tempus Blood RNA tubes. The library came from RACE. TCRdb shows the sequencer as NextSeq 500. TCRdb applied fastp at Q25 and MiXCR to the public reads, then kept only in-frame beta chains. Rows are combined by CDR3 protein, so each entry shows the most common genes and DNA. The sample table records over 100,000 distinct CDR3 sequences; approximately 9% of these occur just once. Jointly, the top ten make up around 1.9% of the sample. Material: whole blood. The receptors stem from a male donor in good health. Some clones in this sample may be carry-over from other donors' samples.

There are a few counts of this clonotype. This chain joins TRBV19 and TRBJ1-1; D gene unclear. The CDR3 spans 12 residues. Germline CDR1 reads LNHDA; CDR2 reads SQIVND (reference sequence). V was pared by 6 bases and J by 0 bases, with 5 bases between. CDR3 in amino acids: CASSYLNTEAFF. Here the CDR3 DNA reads TGTGCCAGTAGCTACTTGAACACTGAAGCTTTCTTT.

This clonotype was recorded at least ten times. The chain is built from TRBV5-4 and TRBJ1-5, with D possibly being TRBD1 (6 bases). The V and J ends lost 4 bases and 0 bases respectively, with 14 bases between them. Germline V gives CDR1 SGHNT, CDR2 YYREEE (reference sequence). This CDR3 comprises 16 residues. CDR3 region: CASSRGPADSNQPQHF. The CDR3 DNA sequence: TGTGCCAGCAGCCGGGGGCCTGCCGATAGCAATCAGCCCCAGCATTTT.

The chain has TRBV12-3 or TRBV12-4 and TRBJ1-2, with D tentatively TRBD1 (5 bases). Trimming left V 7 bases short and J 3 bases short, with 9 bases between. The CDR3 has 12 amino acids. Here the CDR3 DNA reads TGTGCCAGCACGGTGACAGACTATGGCTACACCTTC. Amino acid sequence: CASTVTDYGYTF.

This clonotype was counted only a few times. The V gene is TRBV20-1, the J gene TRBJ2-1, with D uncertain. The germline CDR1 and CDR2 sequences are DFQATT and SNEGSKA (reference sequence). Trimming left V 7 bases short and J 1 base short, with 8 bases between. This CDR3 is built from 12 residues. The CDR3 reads CSVATSYNEQFF. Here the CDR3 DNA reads TGCAGTGTGGCTACTTCCTACAATGAGCAGTTCTTC.

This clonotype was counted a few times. CDR3 protein: CASSQEWDYNEQFF. The CDR3 coding sequence is TGCGCCAGCAGCCAAGAGTGGGACTACAATGAGCAGTTCTTC. The V and J genes are TRBV4-3 and TRBJ2-1, with D unresolved. Germline V gene data show CDR1 as LGHNA and CDR2 as YSLEER. V dropped 0 bases and J dropped 3 bases, with 6 bases sitting between them. This CDR3 comprises 14 residues.

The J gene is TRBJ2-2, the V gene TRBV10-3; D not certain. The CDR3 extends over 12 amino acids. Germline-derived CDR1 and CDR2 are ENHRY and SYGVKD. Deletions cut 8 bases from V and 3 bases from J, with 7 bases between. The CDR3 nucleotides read TGTGCCATCCGTCGGGACACCGGGGAGCTGTTTTTT. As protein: CAIRRDTGELFF.

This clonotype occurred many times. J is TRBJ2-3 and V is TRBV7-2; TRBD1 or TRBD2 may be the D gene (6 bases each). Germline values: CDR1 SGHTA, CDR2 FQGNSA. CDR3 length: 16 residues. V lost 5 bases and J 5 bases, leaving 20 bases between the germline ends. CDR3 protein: CASSPPGEGVLDTQYF. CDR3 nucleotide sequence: TGTGCCAGCAGCCCCCCGGGAGAGGGGGTGTTAGATACGCAGTATTTT.

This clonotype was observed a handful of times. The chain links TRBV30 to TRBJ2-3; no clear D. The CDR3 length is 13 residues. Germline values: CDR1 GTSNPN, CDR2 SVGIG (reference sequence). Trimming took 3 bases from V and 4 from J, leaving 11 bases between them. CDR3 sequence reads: CAWRGDTPDTQYF. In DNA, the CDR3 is TGTGCCTGGAGAGGTGACACCCCAGATACGCAGTATTTT.

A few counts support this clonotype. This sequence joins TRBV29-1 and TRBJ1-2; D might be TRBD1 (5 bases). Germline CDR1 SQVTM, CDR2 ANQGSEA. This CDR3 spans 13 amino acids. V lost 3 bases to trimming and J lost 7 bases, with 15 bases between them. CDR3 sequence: CSVDPGAKSGYTF. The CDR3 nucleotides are TGCAGCGTTGACCCCGGGGCAAAGTCTGGCTACACCTTC.

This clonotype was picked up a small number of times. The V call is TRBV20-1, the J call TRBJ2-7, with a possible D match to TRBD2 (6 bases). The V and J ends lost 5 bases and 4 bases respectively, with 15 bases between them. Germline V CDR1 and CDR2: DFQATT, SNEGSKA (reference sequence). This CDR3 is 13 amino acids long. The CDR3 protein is CSALLGGRYEQYF. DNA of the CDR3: TGCAGTGCTCTCCTTGGGGGGAGGTACGAGCAGTACTTC.

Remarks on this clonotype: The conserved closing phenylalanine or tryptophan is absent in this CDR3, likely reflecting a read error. The CDR3 here is CASSLKAGAAGELFS. The CDR3 nucleotides are TGTGCCAGCAGCTTAAAGGCGGGAGCGGCCGGGGAGCTGTTTTCT. The rearrangement links TRBV7-9 to TRBJ2-2, with 7 bases matching TRBD2. Germline assignment: CDR1 SEHNR and CDR2 FQNEAQ (reference sequence). After removal of 2 bases from V and 6 bases from J, the junction contained 6 bases not matched to a gene. This CDR3 is built from 15 residues.

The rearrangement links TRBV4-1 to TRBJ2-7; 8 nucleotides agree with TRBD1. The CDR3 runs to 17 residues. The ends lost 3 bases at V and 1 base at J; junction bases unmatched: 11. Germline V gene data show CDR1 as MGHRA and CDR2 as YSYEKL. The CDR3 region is CASSHAPPGQVSYEQYF. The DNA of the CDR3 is TGCGCCAGCAGCCATGCCCCTCCGGGACAGGTTTCCTACGAGCAGTACTTC.

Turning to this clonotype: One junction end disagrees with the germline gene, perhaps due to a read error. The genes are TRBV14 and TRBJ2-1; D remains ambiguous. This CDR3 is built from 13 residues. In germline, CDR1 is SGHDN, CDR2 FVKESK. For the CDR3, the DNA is TGTGCCAGCATCCAAGTCCCGGGCAGCGCGCCGTTCTTC. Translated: CASIQVPGSAPFF.

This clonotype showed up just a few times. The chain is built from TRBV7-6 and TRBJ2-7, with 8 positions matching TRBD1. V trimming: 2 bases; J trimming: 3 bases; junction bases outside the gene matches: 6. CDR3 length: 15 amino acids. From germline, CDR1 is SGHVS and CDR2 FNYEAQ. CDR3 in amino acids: CASSLSQGDVYEQYF. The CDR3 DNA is TGTGCCAGCAGCTTATCACAGGGGGACGTCTACGAGCAGTACTTC.

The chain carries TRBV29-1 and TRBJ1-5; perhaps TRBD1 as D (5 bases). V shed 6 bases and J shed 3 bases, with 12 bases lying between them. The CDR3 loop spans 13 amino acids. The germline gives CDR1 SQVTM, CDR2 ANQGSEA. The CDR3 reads CSVLGGVNQPQHF. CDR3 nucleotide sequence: TGCAGCGTCCTCGGGGGGGTCAATCAGCCCCAGCATTTT.

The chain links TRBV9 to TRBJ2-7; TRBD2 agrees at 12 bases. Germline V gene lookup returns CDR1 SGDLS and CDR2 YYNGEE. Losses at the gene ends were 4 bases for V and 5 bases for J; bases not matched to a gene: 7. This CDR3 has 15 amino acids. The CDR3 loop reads CASSHPASGGDEQYF. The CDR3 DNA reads TGTGCCAGCAGCCATCCAGCTAGCGGGGGGGACGAGCAGTACTTC.

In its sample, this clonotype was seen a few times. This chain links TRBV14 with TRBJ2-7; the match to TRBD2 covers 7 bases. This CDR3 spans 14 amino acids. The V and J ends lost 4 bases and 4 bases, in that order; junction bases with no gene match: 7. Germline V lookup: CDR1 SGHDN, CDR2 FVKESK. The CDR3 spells CASSLLALFYEQYF. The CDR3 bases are TGTGCCAGCAGCCTACTAGCGCTTTTTTACGAGCAGTACTTC.

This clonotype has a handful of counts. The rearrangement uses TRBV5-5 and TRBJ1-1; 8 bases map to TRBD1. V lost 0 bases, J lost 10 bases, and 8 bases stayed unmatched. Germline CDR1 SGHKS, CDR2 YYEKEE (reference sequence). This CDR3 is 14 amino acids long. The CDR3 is CASSLEAGGPRAFF. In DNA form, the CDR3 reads TGTGCCAGCAGCTTGGAGGCAGGGGGCCCTCGAGCTTTCTTT.

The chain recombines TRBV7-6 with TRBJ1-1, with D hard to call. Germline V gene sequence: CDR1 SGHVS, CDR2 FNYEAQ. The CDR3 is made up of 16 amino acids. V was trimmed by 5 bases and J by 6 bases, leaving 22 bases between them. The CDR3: CASSPITWADRAEAFF. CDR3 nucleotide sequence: TGTGCCAGCAGCCCGATTACTTGGGCAGATAGGGCTGAAGCTTTCTTT.

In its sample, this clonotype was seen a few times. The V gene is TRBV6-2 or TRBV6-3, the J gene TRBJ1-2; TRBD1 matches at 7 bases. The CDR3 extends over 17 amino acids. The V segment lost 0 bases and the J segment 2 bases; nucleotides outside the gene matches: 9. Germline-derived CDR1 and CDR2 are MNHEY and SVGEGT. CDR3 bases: TGTGCCAGCAGTTACTCGATTGGACAGGACAGCAACTATGGCTACACCTTC. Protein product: CASSYSIGQDSNYGYTF.

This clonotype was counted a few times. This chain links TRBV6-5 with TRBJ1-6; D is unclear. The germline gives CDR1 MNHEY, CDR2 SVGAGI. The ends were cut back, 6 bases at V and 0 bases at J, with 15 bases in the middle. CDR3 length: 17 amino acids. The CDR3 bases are TGTGCCAGCAGGGACCCAAGGGAAAGCTCCTATAATTCACCCCTCCACTTT. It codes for CASRDPRESSYNSPLHF.